This T cell receptor beta chain emerged from a study of cytomegalovirus exposure and HLA in healthy donors. Study in general: Genotyping of roughly 400 donors showed that roughly 83% belonged to the Caucasian-associated ancestry cluster.

Study-wide results and limits: Analyzed later, most CMV-associated TCR beta chains appeared HLA-restricted. Rarity characterized most TCR sequences, yet some public TCRs appeared in many donors. The study recorded around 160 TCR beta chains that were cytomegalovirus-associated.

PCR used 60 Vbeta primers and 13 Jbeta primers. Measured with immunoSEQ multiplex PCR; TCRdb has only the in-frame clones, and not every one. The sample table sets out some 120,000 clones. The CDR3 is 16 amino acids. Germline lookup yields CDR1 LNHNV and CDR2 YYDKDF (reference sequence). The V and J ends lost 0 bases and 6 bases, in that order; junction bases with no gene match: 11. Comments on this clone: Its target is not known.

The chain recombines TRBV15 with TRBJ2-7; 7 nucleotides match TRBD2. Sequenced sample: PBMCs. The receptor comes from a woman aged 55-75 years in good health and CMV-seronegative. In DNA, the CDR3 is TGTGCCACCAGCAGAGATATTGCCAGCGGGATATCCGAGCAGTACTTC. It yields the protein CATSRDIASGISEQYF. The full variable domain, with the rest looked up from reference TRBV15 and TRBJ2-7, is DAMVIQNPRYQVTQFGKPVTLSCSQTLNHNVMYWYQQKSSQAPKLLFHYYDKDFNNEADTPDNFQSRRPNTSFCFLDIRSPGLGDTAMYLCATSRDIASGISEQYFGPGTRLTVT.